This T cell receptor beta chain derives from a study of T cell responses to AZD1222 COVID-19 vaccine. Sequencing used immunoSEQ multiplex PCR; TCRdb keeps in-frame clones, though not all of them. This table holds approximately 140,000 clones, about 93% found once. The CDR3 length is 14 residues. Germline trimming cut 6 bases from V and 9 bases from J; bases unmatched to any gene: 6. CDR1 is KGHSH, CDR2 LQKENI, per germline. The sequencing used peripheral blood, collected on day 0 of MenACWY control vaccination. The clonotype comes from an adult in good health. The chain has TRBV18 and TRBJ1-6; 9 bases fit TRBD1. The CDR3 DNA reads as TGTGCCAGCTCCCCAGGACAGGGGACTTCACCCCTCCACTTT. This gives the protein CASSPGQGTSPLHF.